One sample yielded the 23 T cell receptor beta chains listed below, sequenced in a study of identical twins. TCRdb reprocessed the 5' RACE reads via MiXCR and lists one record per CDR3 protein. The sample lists fewer than 900,000 distinct CDR3 sequences; 18% were seen once. These data also formed part of another study, on T cells expressing NK-cell markers.

Sequencing used PBMCs. The receptors shown here come from a woman aged 18-29 years in good health.

V and J are TRBV6-5 and TRBJ1-5; D ambiguous. The V and J ends lost 0 bases and 5 bases respectively, with 11 bases between them. Germline loops: CDR1 MNHEY, CDR2 SVGAGI. The CDR3 has 15 amino acids. CDR3 loop: CASSYSRARHQPQHF. The CDR3 DNA reads TGTGCCAGCAGTTACTCCCGGGCCAGACATCAGCCCCAGCATTTT.

This chain joins TRBV20-1 and TRBJ2-6; D unclear. The CDR3 runs to 13 residues. Germline lookup yields CDR1 DFQATT and CDR2 SNEGSKA (reference sequence). Trimming stripped 3 bases from V and 2 bases from J, with 5 bases between. CDR3 in DNA: TGCAGTGCTAGTAACCCTGGGGCCAACGTCCTGACTTTC. Translating gives CSASNPGANVLTF.

The gene calls are TRBV20-1 and TRBJ2-7; D unclear. V gave up 6 bases and J gave up 5 bases, with 17 bases separating them. This CDR3 spans 13 amino acids. The germline V gene encodes CDR1 DFQATT and CDR2 SNEGSKA (reference sequence). CDR3: CSAILPRVNEQYF. The CDR3 DNA follows: TGCAGTGCAATCCTCCCTCGGGTTAACGAGCAGTACTTC.

This clonotype was detected a few times. For the CDR3, the DNA is TGTGCCAGCAGCCCCCCCGTGTCAGACACCTCCTACGAGCAGTACTTC. It translates to CASSPPVSDTSYEQYF. This chain links TRBV7-9 with TRBJ2-7; D gene uncertain. V was pared by 5 bases and J by 0 bases, with 17 bases between. Germline CDR1 and CDR2: SEHNR and FQNEAQ (reference sequence). The CDR3 is made up of 16 amino acids.

The chain couples TRBV7-2 to TRBJ2-5; D gene uncertain. V lost 2 bases, J lost 4 bases, and 8 bases lay in between. The CDR3 has 13 amino acids. Germline V CDR1 and CDR2: SGHTA, FQGNSA. In nucleotides, the CDR3 is TGTGCCAGCAGCTTACAGTACCGAGAGACCCAGTACTTC. Translating gives CASSLQYRETQYF. The full variable domain, its missing parts supplied by reference TRBV7-2 and TRBJ2-5, is GAGVSQSPSNKVTEKGKDVELRCDPISGHTALYWYRQSLGQGLEFLIYFQGNSAPDKSGLPSDRFSAERTGGSVSTLTIQRTQQEDSAVYLCASSLQYRETQYFGPGTRLLVL.

This clonotype was detected a few times. This chain uses TRBV6-1 with TRBJ2-7; 7 nucleotides agree with TRBD1. Germline V gene sequence: CDR1 MNHNS, CDR2 SASEGT. Germline trimming cut 4 bases from V and 2 bases from J; bases unmatched to any gene: 5. The CDR3 runs 14 residues. This chain's CDR3 is CASSVQGSTYEQYF. For the CDR3, the DNA is TGTGCCAGCAGTGTACAGGGGAGCACCTACGAGCAGTACTTC.

By sample fraction, this clonotype is medium-sized. This rearrangement joins TRBV27 to TRBJ2-7; a possible D gene is TRBD2 (7 bases). With 7 bases removed from V and 6 bases from J, the gap between germline ends came to 13 bases. CDR1 is MNHEY, CDR2 SMNVEV, per germline (reference sequence). This CDR3 spans 12 amino acids. CDR3 sequence: CASKGGGAEQYF. The CDR3 DNA reads TGTGCCAGCAAGGGGGGGGGCGCCGAGCAGTACTTC.

V usage is TRBV7-2 and J usage is TRBJ2-3; D not resolved. The CDR3 has 18 residues. Germline assignment: CDR1 SGHTA and CDR2 FQGNSA. Trimming took 0 bases from V and 0 from J, leaving 16 bases between them. The CDR3 DNA follows: TGTGCCAGCAGCTTAGCCACAGCATGGATGAATAGCACAGATACGCAGTATTTT. Its translation is CASSLATAWMNSTDTQYF.

This clonotype was counted between two and nine times. V and J are TRBV10-3 and TRBJ2-4, with D possibly matching TRBD2 (5 bases). The germline V gene has CDR1 ENHRY and CDR2 SYGVKD. Trimming cost V 10 bases and J 5 bases, with 12 bases left between them. The CDR3 consists of 12 residues. Here the CDR3 DNA reads TGTGCCACCGGACTGAGTGAAAACATTCAGTACTTC. Protein sequence: CATGLSENIQYF.

CDR3 residues: CASSTFGREGSGELFF. As DNA, the CDR3 is TGTGCCAGCAGCACCTTCGGGCGGGAGGGGTCCGGGGAGCTGTTTTTT. The chain recombines TRBV27 with TRBJ2-2; 9 nucleotides agree with TRBD2. The CDR3 contains 16 residues. The trim removed 6 bases at V and 6 bases at J, leaving 11 bases unmatched. CDR1 MNHEY and CDR2 SMNVEV come from the germline V gene (reference sequence).

This clonotype came up a few times. The chain recombines TRBV30 with TRBJ1-2; D may be TRBD1 (6 bases). The CDR3 is 12 amino acids. Germline V CDR1 and CDR2: GTSNPN, SVGIG (reference sequence). Trimming pared 3 bases from V and 8 bases from J, leaving 13 bases between. DNA for the CDR3: TGTGCCTGGAGGGCAGGGGCAGAGGGCTACACCTTC. This sequence encodes CAWRAGAEGYTF.

This clonotype was observed a few times. V usage is TRBV7-9 and J usage is TRBJ2-5; the D call may be TRBD1 or TRBD2 (5 bases each). CDR1 and CDR2 (germline): SEHNR, FQNEAQ (reference sequence). Between the trimmed V and J ends, which lost 0 bases and 4 bases, there was a span of 12 bases. This CDR3 comprises 15 residues. In DNA, the CDR3 is TGTGCCAGCAGCTTAGCTCAGGGAGTCGGAGAGACCCAGTACTTC. Amino acid sequence: CASSLAQGVGETQYF. The complete variable domain, with remaining parts taken from reference TRBV7-9 and TRBJ2-5, reads DTGVSQNPRHKITKRGQNVTFRCDPISEHNRLYWYRQTLGQGPEFLTYFQNEAQLEKSRLLSDRFSAERPKGSFSTLEIQRTEQGDSAMYLCASSLAQGVGETQYFGPGTRLLVL.

The table lists this clonotype with a few counts. The chain employs TRBV12-3 or TRBV12-4 and TRBJ1-1; 8 bases map to TRBD1. V was pared by 3 bases and J by 5 bases, with 11 bases of the junction left unmatched. The CDR3 sequence is 16 residues long. The DNA of the CDR3 is TGTGCCAGCAGTTTGAGGACAGGGATCGGGCATACTGAAGCTTTCTTT. The encoded protein is CASSLRTGIGHTEAFF.

Many counts were recorded for this clonotype. This chain links TRBV12-3 or TRBV12-4 with TRBJ2-3; D uncertain. V was pared by 2 bases and J by 4 bases, with 4 bases between. This CDR3 comprises 12 residues. The chain's CDR3 is CASSLNADTQYF. Here the CDR3 DNA reads TGTGCCAGCAGTTTAAACGCAGATACGCAGTATTTT.

This clonotype has only a few counts. The rearrangement joins TRBV12-3 or TRBV12-4 to TRBJ2-5, with 9 bases aligning to TRBD2. The CDR3 has 15 amino acids. V was clipped by 5 bases and J by 5 bases; unmatched bases: 9. The CDR3 here is CASSPGSGGVETQYF. Here the CDR3 DNA reads TGTGCCAGCAGTCCGGGTAGCGGGGGTGTCGAGACCCAGTACTTC.

This clonotype came up a few times. This rearrangement joins TRBV6-5 to TRBJ2-2; maybe TRBD1 (6 bases). With 2 bases removed from V and 0 bases from J, the gap between germline ends came to 16 bases. Per the germline V gene, CDR1 is MNHEY and CDR2 is SVGAGI. The CDR3 runs 18 residues. As DNA, the CDR3 is TGTGCCAGCAGTTACGGAGTGCCGGGACACACGAACACCGGGGAGCTGTTTTTT. Translating it yields CASSYGVPGHTNTGELFF.

This chain uses TRBV11-3 with TRBJ1-1; the D is unclear. The ends were cut back, 3 bases at V and 0 bases at J, with 5 bases in the middle. Germline-derived CDR1 and CDR2 are SGHNT and YENEEA. This CDR3 is built from 13 residues. This chain's CDR3 is CASSFQLNTEAFF. In DNA form, the CDR3 reads TGTGCCAGCAGCTTTCAGCTGAACACTGAAGCTTTCTTT. The full variable domain, its missing parts supplied by reference TRBV11-3 and TRBJ1-1, is EAGVVQSPRYKIIEKKQPVAFWCNPISGHNTLYWYLQNLGQGPELLIRYENEEAVDDSQLPKDRFSAERLKGVDSTLKIQPAELGDSAVYLCASSFQLNTEAFFGQGTRLTVV.

The chain uses TRBV9 and TRBJ2-5, with 11 nucleotides matching TRBD2. The germline CDR1 and CDR2 sequences are SGDLS and YYNGEE. The CDR3 is 17 residues long. The V and J ends lost 0 bases and 0 bases, in that order; junction bases with no gene match: 4. As DNA, the CDR3 is TGTGCCAGCAGCGTAGGCTTAGCGGGGGGGAACCAAGAGACCCAGTACTTC. It yields the protein CASSVGLAGGNQETQYF.

The V gene is TRBV4-3, the J gene TRBJ2-3; no reliable D call. This CDR3 contains 17 residues. V lost 4 bases and J lost 0, with 17 bases in between. Germline V gene lookup returns CDR1 LGHNA and CDR2 YSLEER. Here the CDR3 reads CASSRSAFRASTDTQYF. DNA for the CDR3: TGCGCCAGCAGCCGGAGTGCCTTCCGGGCTAGCACAGATACGCAGTATTTT.

This clonotype was seen more than once but under ten times. J is TRBJ2-5 and V is TRBV6-1; D is undetermined. The germline V gene has CDR1 MNHNS and CDR2 SASEGT. The CDR3 sequence is 15 residues long. The ends were cut back, 2 bases at V and 2 bases at J, with 12 bases in the middle. CDR3 sequence reads: CASSEQVVPQETQYF. CDR3 DNA: TGTGCCAGCAGTGAACAGGTTGTGCCTCAAGAGACCCAGTACTTC.

This clonotype was picked up a small number of times. DNA of the CDR3: TGTGCCAGCAGCTCCGCGGTGGTCAGTAGCGGGAGGGCCGGGTACAATGAGCAGTTCTTC. Its protein product is CASSSAVVSSGRAGYNEQFF. The gene calls are TRBV7-8 and TRBJ2-1; 11 bases are a match to TRBD2. This CDR3 contains 20 residues. Trimming cost V 4 bases and J 4 bases; bases outside gene matches: 18. Germline assignment: CDR1 SGHVS and CDR2 FQNEAQ.

CDR3 sequence reads: CSVKTGAPETQYF. The CDR3 bases are TGCAGCGTTAAGACCGGGGCGCCAGAGACCCAGTACTTC. The chain links TRBV29-1 to TRBJ2-5; possibly TRBD1 or TRBD2 for D (5 bases each). Trimming stripped 5 bases from V and 4 bases from J, with 14 bases between. The V gene's germline CDR1 is SQVTM and CDR2 ANQGSEA. CDR3 size: 13 residues.

This clonotype showed up many times. CDR3 region: CASSPGMGSIQYF. The CDR3 nucleotides are TGCGCCAGCAGCCCTGGGATGGGGAGCATTCAGTACTTC. V gene TRBV5-1 combines with J gene TRBJ2-4; D is perhaps TRBD2 (5 bases). V lost 4 bases, J lost 9 bases, and 14 bases lay in between. This CDR3 comprises 13 residues. Germline values: CDR1 SGHRS, CDR2 YFSETQ.